A single sample gave rise to the 27 T cell receptor beta chains below, sequenced in a study of blood T cell repertoires in COVID-19. Using immunoSEQ multiplex PCR, the repertoire was profiled, and TCRdb retains in-frame clones only, with some absent. Of under 200,000 clones in the sample, 70% to 80% are singletons; the top ten hold 5.5% to 7%. Sequenced material: peripheral blood. These receptors were obtained from a woman in her thirties or forties with COVID-19, enrolled during active disease.

This rearrangement joins TRBV15 to TRBJ1-6; D remains ambiguous. V shed 5 bases and J shed 4 bases, with 9 bases lying between them. Per the germline V gene, CDR1 is LNHNV and CDR2 is YYDKDF (reference sequence). The CDR3 totals 14 residues. The CDR3 DNA follows: TGTGCCACCAGCTTTGCGGGATATAATTCACCCCTCCACTTT. As protein: CATSFAGYNSPLHF.

The chain carries TRBV10-3 and TRBJ2-3; TRBD2 matches at 9 bases. Germline loops: CDR1 ENHRY, CDR2 SYGVKD. This CDR3 is 16 amino acids long. Trimming took 4 bases from V and 4 from J; bases not matched to a gene: 9. The CDR3 region has the DNA TGTGCCATCAGTGGTAATAGCGGGAGATCCGCAGATACGCAGTATTTT. It specifies CAISGNSGRSADTQYF.

DNA for the CDR3: TGCGCCAGCAGCCAAGGCGGTGGAGGGAGAGAGACCCAGTACTTC. Its translation: CASSQGGGGRETQYF. The V gene is TRBV4-3, the J gene TRBJ2-5; possible D gene TRBD2, 6 bases. Trimming removed 1 base from V and 4 bases from J, with 13 bases in between. Germline CDR1 LGHNA, CDR2 YSLEER. The CDR3 contains 15 residues.

The chain links TRBV29-1 to TRBJ1-2, with D perhaps matching TRBD1 (6 bases). The CDR3 runs to 15 residues. CDR1 SQVTM and CDR2 ANQGSEA come from the germline V gene. V was shortened by 6 bases and J by 5 bases, with 22 bases between the two germline ends. This chain's CDR3 is CSVSTHRAKGYGYTF. Here the CDR3 DNA reads TGCAGCGTCTCTACACACAGGGCTAAGGGGTATGGCTACACCTTC.

The V gene is TRBV18, the J gene TRBJ1-6; weak D call: TRBD1 (6 bases). V was cut by 5 bases and J by 8 bases, with 10 bases left in between. The CDR3 is 13 residues long. Germline loops: CDR1 KGHSH, CDR2 LQKENI. CDR3 in amino acids: CASSSNRDSPLHF. As DNA, the CDR3 is TGTGCCAGCTCATCGAACAGGGATTCACCCCTCCACTTT.

J is TRBJ1-2 and V is TRBV5-1, with D tentatively TRBD1 (5 bases). The CDR3 contains 13 residues. Germline V gives CDR1 SGHRS, CDR2 YFSETQ. V lost 0 bases and J lost 4, with 7 bases in between. The CDR3 spells CASSLGQSYGYTF. The CDR3 nucleotides read TGCGCCAGCAGCTTGGGACAGAGCTATGGCTACACCTTC. Looking up the rest from reference TRBV5-1 and TRBJ1-2 gives the full variable domain: KAGVTQTPRYLIKTRGQQVTLSCSPISGHRSVSWYQQTPGQGLQFLFEYFSETQRNKGNFPGRFSGRQFSNSRSEMNVSTLELGDSALYLCASSLGQSYGYTFGSGTRLTVV.

This clone appeared a few times. The chain joins TRBV2 to TRBJ1-4, with D perhaps TRBD1 (5 bases). V dropped 7 bases and J dropped 7 bases, with 19 bases sitting between them. Germline V gene sequence: CDR1 SNHLY, CDR2 FYNNEI. There are 15 residues in the CDR3. The CDR3 loop is CASNPISRAGEKLFF. CDR3 nucleotide sequence: TGTGCCAGCAACCCCATCAGCAGGGCAGGTGAAAAACTGTTTTTT.

The V and J genes are TRBV7-8 and TRBJ2-7, with TRBD1 identical over 8 bases. V was pared by 6 bases and J by 9 bases, with 19 bases of the junction left unmatched. CDR3 length: 16 amino acids. Looked up from germline, CDR1 is SGHVS and CDR2 is FQNEAQ. As DNA, the CDR3 is TGTGCCAGCAGTTATTCGGCCGGACAGGGCGCTGCGGGGCAGTACTTC. Translated: CASSYSAGQGAAGQYF.

The chain has TRBV6-5 and TRBJ2-7; tentatively, D is TRBD1 (6 bases). With 0 bases removed from V and 9 bases from J, the gap between germline ends came to 18 bases. This CDR3 contains 15 residues. The V gene's germline CDR1 is MNHEY and CDR2 SVGAGI. CDR3 in amino acids: CASSYSNFNTGTQYF. The CDR3 DNA reads TGTGCCAGCAGTTACTCGAATTTTAATACAGGGACGCAGTACTTC.

The V gene is TRBV14, the J gene TRBJ2-3, with 14 bases fitting TRBD2. V trimming: 3 bases; J trimming: 5 bases; junction bases outside the gene matches: 10. There are 18 residues in the CDR3. Germline-derived CDR1 and CDR2 are SGHDN and FVKESK. The CDR3 nucleotides read TGTGCCAGCAGCCACGCCGGGACTAGCGGGAGTTGGGAAGATACGCAGTATTTT. Protein sequence: CASSHAGTSGSWEDTQYF.

This rearrangement joins TRBV27 to TRBJ2-2, with 11 bases identical to TRBD1. This CDR3 is built from 17 residues. Germline lookup yields CDR1 MNHEY and CDR2 SMNVEV (reference sequence). V trimming: 2 bases; J trimming: 5 bases; junction bases outside the gene matches: 7. For the CDR3, the DNA is TGTGCCAGCAGTTTAGGGAACGGACAGGGGGCTACCGGGGAGCTGTTTTTT. It specifies CASSLGNGQGATGELFF.

The J gene is TRBJ2-3, the V gene TRBV5-4; a possible D gene is TRBD2 (7 bases). Trimming removed 5 bases at V and 2 bases at J, with 21 bases between. From germline, CDR1 is SGHNT and CDR2 YYREEE (reference sequence). The length of the CDR3 is 17 residues. The CDR3 here is CASSPRTRGAVTDTQYF. For the CDR3, the DNA is TGTGCCAGCAGTCCCAGGACACGGGGGGCCGTCACAGATACGCAGTATTTT.

V gene TRBV6-5 combines with J gene TRBJ1-6; TRBD1 matches 7 bases. From germline, CDR1 is MNHEY and CDR2 SVGAGI. With 6 bases clipped from V and 10 bases from J, the junction kept 9 bases outside the gene matches. This CDR3 is 14 amino acids long. The CDR3 is CASRETGKASPLHF. The CDR3 DNA reads as TGTGCCAGCAGGGAGACAGGGAAAGCCTCACCCCTCCACTTT.

V usage is TRBV18 and J usage is TRBJ2-7; a possible D gene is TRBD1 (5 bases). Per the germline V gene, CDR1 is KGHSH and CDR2 is LQKENI. CDR3 length equals 16 residues. V dropped 3 bases and J dropped 5 bases, with 20 bases sitting between them. CDR3 in DNA: TGTGCCAGCTCACCGTACCGGTCAGGGAACATCAACGAGCAGTACTTC. This sequence encodes CASSPYRSGNINEQYF.

V gene TRBV6-6 combines with J gene TRBJ2-2, with D perhaps matching TRBD2 (6 bases). V was trimmed by 5 bases and J by 4 bases, leaving 14 bases between them. Per germline, CDR1 MNHNY and CDR2 SVGAGI (reference sequence). The CDR3 sequence is 15 residues long. CDR3 sequence (DNA): TGTGCCAGCAGTCTTAACGGGGGAGTCACCGGGGAGCTGTTTTTT. This encodes CASSLNGGVTGELFF.

This chain's CDR3 is CASSLQGATQPQHF. DNA of the CDR3: TGTGCCAGCAGCTTACAGGGGGCCACTCAGCCCCAGCATTTT. This sequence joins TRBV7-9 and TRBJ1-5; TRBD1 matches 8 bases. Germline V gene data show CDR1 as SEHNR and CDR2 as FQNEAQ (reference sequence). The junction had 3 bases not matched to a gene; V was cut back by 2 bases and J by 6 bases. The CDR3 has 14 amino acids.

The J gene is TRBJ2-7, the V gene TRBV4-1; 12 positions match TRBD2. The CDR3 is 16 residues long. V was clipped by 4 bases and J by 3 bases; unmatched bases: 7. Germline V lookup: CDR1 MGHRA, CDR2 YSYEKL. In DNA form, the CDR3 reads TGCGCCAGCAGCCCAGACCCGGGACTAGCGGGCTACGAGCAGTACTTC. This gives the protein CASSPDPGLAGYEQYF.

This clone was seen once. V and J are TRBV7-9 and TRBJ2-3; maybe TRBD1 (6 bases). CDR3 size: 14 residues. V lost 1 base and J 1 base, leaving 6 bases between the germline ends. CDR1 and CDR2 from the germline V gene are SEHNR and FQNEAQ (reference sequence). The CDR3 DNA is TGTGCCAGCAGCTTAGGACAGGGCACAGATACGCAGTATTTT. The encoded protein is CASSLGQGTDTQYF.

The chain uses TRBV4-1 and TRBJ1-2; 8 bases align to TRBD1. Germline lookup yields CDR1 MGHRA and CDR2 YSYEKL. Unmatched junction bases numbered 2, after V lost 4 bases and J lost 4 bases. CDR3 length: 13 amino acids. Here the CDR3 reads CASSPGQGYGYTF. CDR3 bases: TGCGCCAGCAGCCCAGGACAGGGCTATGGCTACACCTTC.

In this sample, this clone turned up once. The rearrangement links TRBV11-1 to TRBJ2-1; TRBD2 aligns across 7 bases. This CDR3 has 16 amino acids. The ends lost 1 base at V and 6 bases at J; junction bases unmatched: 9. CDR1 is SGHAT, CDR2 FQDESV, per germline (reference sequence). CDR3 amino acids: CASSLDAGVGSNEQFF. The DNA for the CDR3 is TGTGCCAGCAGCTTAGACGCGGGAGTTGGTTCCAATGAGCAGTTCTTC.

The chain employs TRBV9 and TRBJ2-1; the D gene is possibly TRBD1 (6 bases). The CDR3 has 14 amino acids. Germline-derived CDR1 and CDR2 are SGDLS and YYNGEE. Trimming shortened V by 0 bases and J by 9 bases, and 13 bases separated the two germline ends. The DNA of the CDR3 is TGTGCCAGCAGCGTAGTGGGGGCTCAATTTGAGCAGTTCTTC. This translates into CASSVVGAQFEQFF.

The J gene is TRBJ1-1, the V gene TRBV13; D might be TRBD1 (5 bases). V lost 4 bases and J lost 8, with 14 bases in between. In germline, CDR1 is PRHDT, CDR2 FYEKMQ (reference sequence). The CDR3 spans 13 residues. CDR3 in DNA: TGTGCCAGCAGCTCGCTTGGGGGGGAGGAAGCTTTCTTT. The encoded protein is CASSSLGGEEAFF.

The chain carries TRBV18 and TRBJ2-7; TRBD1 matches at 7 bases. The germline CDR1 and CDR2 sequences are KGHSH and LQKENI. The CDR3 is 17 residues long. V gave up 1 base and J gave up 6 bases; unmatched junction bases: 15. CDR3 sequence: CASSPRTGSYHGVEQYF. The DNA of the CDR3 is TGTGCCAGCTCACCACGGACAGGTTCCTATCACGGGGTCGAGCAGTACTTC.

CDR3 amino acids: CASSHGEFQETQYF. The CDR3 region has the DNA TGCGCCAGCAGCCACGGGGAGTTCCAAGAGACCCAGTACTTC. The chain carries TRBV5-1 and TRBJ2-5; TRBD2 is a possible D gene (5 bases). CDR1 SGHRS and CDR2 YFSETQ come from the germline V gene. This CDR3 has 14 residues. The V end was cut by 4 bases, the J end by 1 base, with 11 bases between.

This clone came up a few times. The gene calls are TRBV7-2 and TRBJ1-5; TRBD1 might be the D (6 bases). The CDR3 is 15 residues long. Germline values: CDR1 SGHTA, CDR2 FQGNSA. V dropped 0 bases and J dropped 9 bases, with 15 bases sitting between them. CDR3 loop: CASSLASGDGGPQHF. In DNA, the CDR3 is TGTGCCAGCAGCTTAGCGTCAGGGGACGGAGGGCCCCAGCATTTT.

The genes are TRBV30 and TRBJ1-1, with D tentatively TRBD1 (6 bases). The CDR3 extends over 13 amino acids. The V end lost 4 bases, the J end lost 8 bases, and 17 bases lay between the germline ends. Germline V gives CDR1 GTSNPN, CDR2 SVGIG (reference sequence). The CDR3: CAWTLGGAREAFF. Here the CDR3 DNA reads TGTGCCTGGACCCTAGGGGGGGCAAGGGAAGCTTTCTTT.

The chain joins TRBV25-1 to TRBJ2-5; D remains unclear. Trimming removed 2 bases from V and 5 bases from J, with 12 bases in between. The CDR3 runs to 14 residues. Germline V gene sequence: CDR1 MGHDK, CDR2 SYGVNS. CDR3 in DNA: TGTGCCAGCAGTGAAACGACATTTGGTGAGACCCAGTACTTC. The encoded protein is CASSETTFGETQYF.